The 25 T cell receptor beta chains given below trace back to one sample, sequenced in a study of identical twins. TCRdb analysed the 5' RACE reads with MiXCR anew, one entry per CDR3 protein. The sample lists fewer than 550,000 distinct CDR3 sequences; over 11% were seen once. These records were also assigned to another study, of yellow fever vaccine responses in identical twins.

The sequenced sample was CD4+ T cells sorted from blood. All receptors derive from a woman between 18 and 29 years old in good health.

This clonotype appeared many times. This chain connects TRBV12-3 or TRBV12-4 to TRBJ1-3, with a weak D call TRBD1 (5 bases). The CDR3 extends over 14 amino acids. V lost 5 bases and J lost 0, with 8 bases in between. The CDR3 loop reads CASSRQISGNTIYF. The CDR3 coding sequence is TGTGCCAGCAGTAGACAGATCTCTGGAAACACCATATATTTT.

This clonotype turned up a few times. The J gene is TRBJ2-1, the V gene TRBV9, with D unresolved. Trimming shortened V by 4 bases and J by 0 bases, and 11 bases separated the two germline ends. In germline, CDR1 is SGDLS, CDR2 YYNGEE. The CDR3 is 15 residues long. The chain's CDR3 is CASSTGANSYNEQFF. The CDR3 DNA reads TGTGCCAGCAGCACCGGAGCGAACTCCTACAATGAGCAGTTCTTC.

Many counts were recorded for this clonotype. The chain recombines TRBV20-1 with TRBJ1-2; tentative D call: TRBD1 (6 bases). The CDR3 runs 13 residues. V was trimmed by 5 bases and J by 6 bases, leaving 16 bases between them. Germline assignment: CDR1 DFQATT and CDR2 SNEGSKA (reference sequence). CDR3 sequence: CSAPPGGPNGYTF. CDR3 nucleotide sequence: TGCAGTGCTCCTCCTGGGGGCCCGAATGGCTACACCTTC.

This chain uses TRBV3-1 with TRBJ2-2; D is unclear. The V and J ends lost 4 bases and 1 base respectively, with 10 bases between them. CDR3 size: 15 residues. The germline gives CDR1 LGHDT, CDR2 YNNKEL (reference sequence). CDR3 region: CASSPRAGNTGELFF. In DNA, the CDR3 is TGTGCCAGCAGCCCCCGGGCAGGGAACACCGGGGAGCTGTTTTTT.

A note on this clonotype: Since a much larger clone is just one base distant, this may be a read error. The J gene is TRBJ2-5, the V gene TRBV20-1, with a tentative D call TRBD2 (5 bases). Trimming stripped 5 bases from V and 4 bases from J, with 11 bases between. The V gene's germline CDR1 is DFQATT and CDR2 SNEGSKA (reference sequence). This CDR3 is 12 amino acids long. The CDR3 spells CSAFIGGETQYF. CDR3 nucleotide sequence: TGCAGTGCTTTTATCGGAGGAGAGACCCAGTACTTC.

The V gene is TRBV15, the J gene TRBJ2-1; 8 nucleotides align to TRBD2. Germline values: CDR1 LNHNV, CDR2 YYDKDF (reference sequence). J lost 15 bases, V lost 0 bases, and 19 bases had no gene match. This CDR3 has 17 amino acids. As DNA, the CDR3 is TGTGCCACCAGCAGAGACCCCATTACAGGACTAGCCCCCCATCTGTTCTTC. It translates to CATSRDPITGLAPHLFF.

The chain couples TRBV7-2 to TRBJ2-7; D is perhaps TRBD2 (6 bases). Germline V gene sequence: CDR1 SGHTA, CDR2 FQGNSA. The V end lost 1 base, the J end lost 1 base, and 14 bases lay between the germline ends. This CDR3 is built from 16 residues. CDR3 nucleotide sequence: TGTGCCAGCAGCTTAGGGGGGGAGATTCGGTCCTACGAGCAGTACTTC. Its translation is CASSLGGEIRSYEQYF.

This clonotype has more than one count but fewer than ten. The gene calls are TRBV5-6 and TRBJ2-5; the D gene is possibly TRBD2 (5 bases). The CDR3 extends over 15 amino acids. The germline gives CDR1 SGHDT, CDR2 YYEEEE. Trimming left V 1 base short and J 6 bases short, with 16 bases between. CDR3 nucleotides: TGTGCCAGCAGCTTGCGGGGTCGGGATTATCAGACCCAGTACTTC. It codes for CASSLRGRDYQTQYF.

The V call is TRBV5-1, the J call TRBJ2-1; 9 bases agree with TRBD2. Germline CDR1 SGHRS, CDR2 YFSETQ. The V segment lost 4 bases and the J segment 8 bases; nucleotides outside the gene matches: 10. This CDR3 has 15 residues. The CDR3 nucleotides read TGCGCCAGCAGCCCCGGCGGGACTAGCTTGGATGAGCAGTTCTTC. This sequence encodes CASSPGGTSLDEQFF.

The chain combines TRBV4-3 with TRBJ2-7; possible D gene TRBD1, 7 bases. The CDR3 spans 15 residues. Germline CDR1 is LGHNA and CDR2 is YSLEER. Trimming removed 1 base from V and 0 bases from J, with 10 bases in between. CDR3 loop: CASSQAGDSSYEQYF. CDR3 coding DNA: TGCGCCAGCAGCCAAGCGGGGGACAGCTCCTACGAGCAGTACTTC.

This clonotype turned up a few times. J is TRBJ2-7 and V is TRBV19; 13 nucleotides line up with TRBD2. V shed 1 base and J 3 bases; nucleotides not matched to a gene: 0. This CDR3 is built from 15 residues. Per the germline V gene, CDR1 is LNHDA and CDR2 is SQIVND (reference sequence). The CDR3 region has the DNA TGTGCCAGTAGTATAGGGACTAGCGGGAGCTACGAGCAGTACTTC. This translates into CASSIGTSGSYEQYF.

This clonotype has just a few counts. This rearrangement joins TRBV28 to TRBJ2-1; D is perhaps TRBD1 (5 bases). Trimming removed 1 base from V and 6 bases from J, with 13 bases in between. Germline-derived CDR1 and CDR2 are MDHEN and SYDVKM. This CDR3 has 15 amino acids. For the CDR3, the DNA is TGTGCCAGCAGTTTATTGCTCTCAGGGCTCAATGAGCAGTTCTTC. Translated, it gives CASSLLLSGLNEQFF. The complete variable domain, with remaining parts taken from reference TRBV28 and TRBJ2-1, reads DVKVTQSSRYLVKRTGEKVFLECVQDMDHENMFWYRQDPGLGLRLIYFSYDVKMKEKGDIPEGYSVSREKKERFSLILESASTNQTSMYLCASSLLLSGLNEQFFGPGTRLTVL.

The chain couples TRBV12-3 or TRBV12-4 to TRBJ2-3; 7 nucleotides agree with TRBD2. V shed 0 bases and J 0 bases; nucleotides not matched to a gene: 6. The CDR3 loop spans 17 amino acids. CDR3 DNA: TGTGCCAGCAGTTTAGCGCTGAGCGGGGCTAGCACAGATACGCAGTATTTT. Amino acid sequence: CASSLALSGASTDTQYF.

The chain combines TRBV20-1 with TRBJ2-7; the D gene is possibly TRBD2 (5 bases). This CDR3 is 11 amino acids long. V was trimmed by 3 bases and J by 5 bases, leaving 8 bases between them. In germline, CDR1 is DFQATT, CDR2 SNEGSKA (reference sequence). The CDR3 loop reads CSASLRDEQYF. The CDR3 DNA reads as TGCAGTGCTAGTCTGCGGGACGAGCAGTACTTC.

The count of this clonotype is one. The chain employs TRBV9 and TRBJ1-1; weak D call: TRBD1 (6 bases). Trimming shortened V by 3 bases and J by 5 bases, and 14 bases separated the two germline ends. This CDR3 is 14 amino acids long. Germline assignment: CDR1 SGDLS and CDR2 YYNGEE. DNA of the CDR3: TGTGCCAGCAGCGACTCGGGGGCGCGAACTGAAGCTTTCTTT. Translated: CASSDSGARTEAFF.

This chain links TRBV7-2 with TRBJ2-5, with D possibly matching TRBD2 (5 bases). The CDR3 runs to 14 residues. Germline CDR1 is SGHTA and CDR2 is FQGNSA. V was trimmed by 7 bases and J by 2 bases, leaving 14 bases between them. CDR3 sequence: CASMRGPGQETQYF. The CDR3 DNA is TGTGCCAGCATGAGAGGGCCGGGGCAAGAGACCCAGTACTTC.

The table lists this clonotype with a few counts. J is TRBJ2-1 and V is TRBV14, with D maybe TRBD2 (6 bases). Germline-derived CDR1 and CDR2 are SGHDN and FVKESK. The V end was cut by 4 bases, the J end by 5 bases, with 15 bases between. This CDR3 comprises 15 residues. DNA for the CDR3: TGTGCCAGCAGCCGCCGACTAGGAGGGGACAATGAGCAGTTCTTC. This gives the protein CASSRRLGGDNEQFF.

CDR3 amino acids: CASSQPGLISYNEQFF. DNA for the CDR3: TGTGCCAGCAGCCAACCGGGGCTTATCTCCTACAATGAGCAGTTCTTC. The chain joins TRBV3-1 to TRBJ2-1; D could derive from TRBD1 or TRBD2 (5 bases each). The germline V gene has CDR1 LGHDT and CDR2 YNNKEL (reference sequence). Trimming took 2 bases from V and 0 from J, leaving 11 bases between them. This CDR3 region has 16 residues.

V gene TRBV20-1 combines with J gene TRBJ2-3; 8 nucleotides line up with TRBD1. Per the germline V gene, CDR1 is DFQATT and CDR2 is SNEGSKA (reference sequence). V lost 5 bases to trimming and J lost 6 bases; unmatched junction nucleotides: 13. CDR3 length: 15 residues. The CDR3 protein is CSASATDRVKDTQYF. The CDR3 coding sequence is TGCAGTGCTTCTGCCACGGACAGGGTCAAGGATACGCAGTATTTT.

This clonotype was detected a few times. The chain combines TRBV25-1 with TRBJ2-1, with D uncertain. Trimming removed 7 bases at V and 14 bases at J, with 15 bases between. The CDR3 contains 11 residues. Germline V lookup: CDR1 MGHDK, CDR2 SYGVNS. The CDR3: CASIYWGKEFF. CDR3 DNA: TGTGCCAGCATATACTGGGGAAAGGAGTTCTTC.

This clonotype was observed a handful of times. In DNA form, the CDR3 reads TGCAGCAGTGAGGACTCCTCCTACGAGCAGTACTTC. This codes for CSSEDSSYEQYF. The rearrangement links TRBV20-1 to TRBJ2-7; perhaps TRBD2 as D (5 bases). Germline CDR1 DFQATT, CDR2 SNEGSKA (reference sequence). This CDR3 has 12 amino acids.

In this sample, this clonotype turned up a few times. This rearrangement joins TRBV2 to TRBJ2-2; 7 nucleotides match TRBD2. With V trimmed by 2 bases and J by 0 bases, 3 bases remained unmatched. Germline V lookup: CDR1 SNHLY, CDR2 FYNNEI. The CDR3 is made up of 16 amino acids. The CDR3 nucleotides read TGTGCCAGCAGTGAAAGACTAGCCTCGAACACCGGGGAGCTGTTTTTT. Protein sequence: CASSERLASNTGELFF.

The chain has TRBV20-1 and TRBJ2-7, with 10 nucleotides matching TRBD1. Losses at the gene ends were 0 bases for V and 5 bases for J; bases not matched to a gene: 4. The CDR3 is 14 residues long. The germline CDR1 and CDR2 sequences are DFQATT and SNEGSKA (reference sequence). The CDR3 protein is CSARELTGGNEQYF. Written as DNA, the CDR3 is TGCAGTGCTAGAGAATTGACAGGGGGCAACGAGCAGTACTTC.

The chain employs TRBV28 and TRBJ2-3; 10 nucleotides align to TRBD2. Germline CDR1 and CDR2: MDHEN and SYDVKM. The CDR3 is 15 residues long. Unmatched junction bases numbered 8, after V lost 8 bases and J lost 3 bases. CDR3 sequence reads: CASHLAGVNTDTQYF. CDR3 nucleotides: TGTGCCAGCCATCTAGCGGGAGTGAATACAGATACGCAGTATTTT.

At least ten counts were recorded for this clonotype. The chain links TRBV10-3 to TRBJ2-5, with 7 bases aligning to TRBD1. Germline V gene lookup returns CDR1 ENHRY and CDR2 SYGVKD. The CDR3 is 15 amino acids. With V trimmed by 0 bases and J by 4 bases, 5 bases remained unmatched. CDR3 protein: CAISESRGGGETQYF. The CDR3 DNA reads TGTGCCATCAGTGAGTCGAGAGGGGGCGGAGAGACCCAGTACTTC.